The sequence of this T cell receptor beta chain was determined in a study of cytomegalovirus exposure and HLA in healthy donors. The CDR3 extends over 14 amino acids. Trimming took off 1 base at V and 9 bases at J, with 10 bases between the two ends. CDR1 is SGHAT and CDR2 is FQNNGV in the germline V gene. Vbeta (60) and Jbeta (13) primers were used in the PCR. Measured with immunoSEQ multiplex PCR; TCRdb has only the in-frame clones, and not every one. The profile shows around 210,000 clones, about 85% of them singletons. The chain uses TRBV11-2 and TRBJ1-6; the D is unclear. This clonotype originated in a girl aged 2 to 10 in good health and CMV-seronegative. Material for sequencing was PBMCs. The DNA of the CDR3 is TGTGCCAGCAGCTTAGTCGGCAGAGGTTCACCCCTCCACTTT. Protein sequence: CASSLVGRGSPLHF.